This T cell receptor beta chain was sequenced in a study of blood T cell repertoires in COVID-19. About the study: COVID-19 samples from acute and convalescent phases originated in the United States, Italy and Spain. PBMCs, B-cell-depleted T cells, or T cells provided the cDNA or gDNA that made up the material.

The germline CDR1 and CDR2 sequences are SGHVS and FQNEAQ. The V segment lost 5 bases and the J segment 7 bases; nucleotides outside the gene matches: 16. The CDR3 runs to 18 residues. The data were produced by immunoSEQ multiplex PCR, yet TCRdb's version contains in-frame clones alone and is incomplete. The sample has fewer than 80,000 clones, about 73% seen once. The table lists this clone with many counts. This TCR was recovered from a man in his sixties with acute or convalescent COVID-19. The sequenced material came from peripheral blood. This chain connects TRBV7-8 to TRBJ1-6; 8 nucleotides align to TRBD1. The CDR3 region is CASSIGTGSQSINSPLHF. The DNA for the CDR3 is TGTGCCAGCAGCATCGGGACAGGATCTCAATCAATCAATTCACCCCTCCACTTT.